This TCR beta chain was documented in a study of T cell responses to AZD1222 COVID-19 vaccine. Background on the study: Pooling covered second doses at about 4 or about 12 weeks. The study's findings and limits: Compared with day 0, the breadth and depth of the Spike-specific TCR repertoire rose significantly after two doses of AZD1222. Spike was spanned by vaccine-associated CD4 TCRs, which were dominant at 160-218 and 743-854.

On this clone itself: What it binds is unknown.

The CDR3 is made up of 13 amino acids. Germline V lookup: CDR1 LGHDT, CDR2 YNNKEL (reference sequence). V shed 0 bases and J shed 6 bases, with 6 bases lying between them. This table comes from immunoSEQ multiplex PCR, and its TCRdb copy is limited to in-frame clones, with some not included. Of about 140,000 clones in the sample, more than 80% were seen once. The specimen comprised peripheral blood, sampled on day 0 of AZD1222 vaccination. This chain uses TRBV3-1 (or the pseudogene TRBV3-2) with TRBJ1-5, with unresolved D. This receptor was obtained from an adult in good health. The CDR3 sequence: CASSQDGGQPQHF. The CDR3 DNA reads TGTGCCAGCAGCCAAGATGGAGGTCAGCCCCAGCATTTT.